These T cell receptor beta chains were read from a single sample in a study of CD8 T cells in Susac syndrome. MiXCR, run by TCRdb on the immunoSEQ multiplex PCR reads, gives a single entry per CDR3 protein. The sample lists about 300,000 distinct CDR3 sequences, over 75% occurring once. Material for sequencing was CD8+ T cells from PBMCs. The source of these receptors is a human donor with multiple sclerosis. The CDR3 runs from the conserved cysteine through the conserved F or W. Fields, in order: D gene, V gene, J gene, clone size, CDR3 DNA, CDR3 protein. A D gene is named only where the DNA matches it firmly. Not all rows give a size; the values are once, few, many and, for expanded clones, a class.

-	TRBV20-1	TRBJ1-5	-	TGCAGTGCTAGACCCGACAGTAGGGATAGCAATCAGCCCCAGCATTTT	CSARPDSRDSNQPQHF
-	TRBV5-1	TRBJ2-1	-	TGCGCCAGCAGCTTGGTGGGAGGCGGGGATGAGCAGTTCTTC	CASSLVGGGDEQFF
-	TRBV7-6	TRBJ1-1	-	TGTGCCAGCAGCTTAGCCATGGCCGCAAACTCACTTACCCTCACTGAAGCTTTCTTT	CASSLAMAANSLTLTEAFF
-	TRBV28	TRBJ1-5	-	TGTGCCAGCCTAACCGAAGGGGTAGGAAGGGATCAGCCCCAGCATTTT	CASLTEGVGRDQPQHF
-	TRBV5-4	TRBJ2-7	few	TGTGCCAGCAGCTTGAAGAGGGGGTCTTACTACGAGCAGTACTTC	CASSLKRGSYYEQYF
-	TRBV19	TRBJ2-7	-	TGTGCCAGTAGTATAGATAACAGGCGCTCCTACGAGCAGTACTTC	CASSIDNRRSYEQYF
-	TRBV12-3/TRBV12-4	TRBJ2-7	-	TGTGCCAGCAGCCCGGACGTCTACGAGCAGTACTTC	CASSPDVYEQYF
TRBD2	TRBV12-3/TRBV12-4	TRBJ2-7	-	TGTGCCAGCAGTCAAACCCCCGGGACTAGTTCCTTC	CASSQTPGTSSF
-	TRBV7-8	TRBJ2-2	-	TGTGCCAGCAGCTTAGGCCCTGGCACCGGGGAGCTGTTTTTT	CASSLGPGTGELFF
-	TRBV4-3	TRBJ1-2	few	TGCGCCAGCAGCCAAGAGTCCCTAGGAGGGTATGGCTACACCTTC	CASSQESLGGYGYTF
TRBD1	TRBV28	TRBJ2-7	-	TGTGCCAGCGGGGCAACAGGGGGTTACGAGCAGTACTTC	CASGATGGYEQYF
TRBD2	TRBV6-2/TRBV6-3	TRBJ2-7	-	TGTGCCAGCAGTTCCCCACTAGCGGGAGGCTACGAGCAGTACTTC	CASSSPLAGGYEQYF
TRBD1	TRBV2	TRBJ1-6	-	TGTGCCAGCAGTGACCCGGGACAGGGTAATTCACCCCTCCACTTT	CASSDPGQGNSPLHF
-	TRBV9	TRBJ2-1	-	TGTGCCAGCAACTCCCCCCCCAGGGACGCCTACAATGAGCAGTTCTTC	CASNSPPRDAYNEQFF
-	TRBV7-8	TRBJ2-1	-	TGTGCCAGCAGCTTACCCTCTCCCAACCTCCGGAATGAGCAGTTCTTC	CASSLPSPNLRNEQFF
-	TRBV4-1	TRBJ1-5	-	TGCGCCAGCAGCCAAGTCCAGGGCGGGGGCAATCAGCCCCAGCATTTT	CASSQVQGGGNQPQHF
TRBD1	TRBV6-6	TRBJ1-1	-	TGTGCCAGCAGTTCCGGGACAGGGAGAAACACTGAAGCTTTCTTT	CASSSGTGRNTEAFF
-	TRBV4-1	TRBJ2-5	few	TGCGCCAGCAGCCACATAGTGCAGGGGGGCGAGACCCAGTACTTC	CASSHIVQGGETQYF
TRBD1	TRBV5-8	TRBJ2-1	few	TGTGCCAGCAGCTCCCCCCCGACAGGGCACAATGAGCAGTTCTTC	CASSSPPTGHNEQFF
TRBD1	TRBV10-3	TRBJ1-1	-	TGTGCCACCCGGTTAGGACAGGGAAGAGGAATGAACACTGAAGCTTTCTTT	CATRLGQGRGMNTEAFF
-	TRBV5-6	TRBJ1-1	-	TGTGCCAGCAGTCGCCCCGAGGTGGACATGAACACTGAAGCTTTCTTT	CASSRPEVDMNTEAFF
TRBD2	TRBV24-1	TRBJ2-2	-	TGTGCCACCAGTGAGCGGCTAGCGGGAGTGGGCACCGGGGAGCTGTTTTTT	CATSERLAGVGTGELFF
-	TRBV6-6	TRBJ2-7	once	TGTGCCTGCGGGCGGGAGCAGTACTTC	CACGREQYF
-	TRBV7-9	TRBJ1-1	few	TGTGCCAGCAGCCAACCTTTGGCAGGCACTGAAGCTTTCTTT	CASSQPLAGTEAFF